Listed below are T cell receptor beta chains from one sample, sequenced in a study of breast tumors, draining lymph nodes, adjacent tissues. TCRdb re-called the multiplex PCR reads with MiXCR, one entry per CDR3 protein. The sample records about 20,000 distinct CDR3 sequences, 43% being singletons. The sequenced sample consisted of breast tumor tissue. The receptor source for this set is a female donor with breast cancer. Some clones in this sample may be carry-over from other donors' samples. The CDR3 runs from the conserved cysteine through the conserved F or W. Fields, in order: D gene, clone size, J gene, V gene, CDR3 protein, CDR3 DNA. A D gene is named only where the DNA matches it firmly. Some rows have no size entry. The others give once, few or many, or a class for an expanded clone.

TRBD2 | . | TRBJ2-1 | TRBV7-9 | CASSPGSSGNNEQFF | TGTGCCAGCAGCCCAGGGAGTAGCGGGAACAATGAGCAGTTCTTC
TRBD2 | . | TRBJ2-1 | TRBV29-1 | CSGEGLAPNEQFF | TGCAGCGGCGAGGGACTAGCGCCGAATGAGCAGTTCTTC
. | few | TRBJ1-3 | TRBV6-6 | CASSHWGEPGNTIYF | TGTGCCAGCAGTCACTGGGGGGAACCTGGAAACACCATATATTTT
. | . | TRBJ1-2 | TRBV5-1 | CASSLERGGGGGYTF | TGCGCCAGCAGCTTGGAGAGAGGCGGGGGCGGAGGCTACACCTTC
. | once | TRBJ1-2 | TRBV6-2/TRBV6-3 | CASSLVAFYGYTF | TGTGCCAGCAGCCTAGTGGCCTTCTATGGCTACACCTTC
. | . | TRBJ2-7 | TRBV20-1 | CSAVLVRVHEQYF | TGCAGTGCTGTACTAGTCCGGGTCCACGAGCAGTACTTC
. | . | TRBJ1-6 | TRBV30 | CAWSVGGSGDNSPLHF | TGTGCCTGGAGTGTCGGCGGGTCCGGGGATAATTCACCCCTCCACTTT
TRBD2 | medium-sized | TRBJ2-7 | TRBV5-1 | CASSLVASGNYEQYF | TGCGCCAGCAGCTTGGTGGCTAGCGGGAATTACGAGCAGTACTTC
. | . | TRBJ1-6 | TRBV10-3 | CAIRGGVRDANSPLHF | TGTGCCATCAGGGGAGGGGTAAGAGATGCTAATTCACCCCTCCACTTT
. | . | TRBJ2-7 | TRBV5-5 | CASRRPHEQYF | TGTGCCAGCAGGAGGCCCCACGAGCAGTACTTC
. | . | TRBJ2-1 | TRBV5-1 | CASSPAGLVSSYNEQFF | TGCGCCAGCAGCCCGGCGGGGCTAGTAAGCTCCTACAATGAGCAGTTCTTC
TRBD2 | . | TRBJ2-6 | TRBV20-1 | CSASHTSGITSGANVLTF | TGCAGTGCTAGCCATACTAGCGGGATTACCTCTGGGGCCAACGTCCTGACTTTC
TRBD2 | . | TRBJ2-2 | TRBV7-6 | CASSSMPSGGLPNPGELFF | TGTGCCAGCAGCTCAATGCCTAGCGGGGGCCTACCGAACCCCGGGGAGCTGTTTTTT
. | many | TRBJ2-3 | TRBV7-2 | CASSPTGTFTDTQYF | TGTGCCAGCAGCCCAACAGGGACCTTCACAGATACGCAGTATTTT
. | medium-sized | TRBJ1-3 | TRBV7-2 | CASSSGNTIYF | TGTGCCAGCAGCTCTGGAAACACCATATATTTT
. | many | TRBJ1-5 | TRBV12-3/TRBV12-4 | CASNGPGQPQHF | TGTGCCAGCAACGGACCCGGACAGCCCCAGCATTTT
TRBD2 | . | TRBJ2-1 | TRBV7-6 | CASTPVGGGYNEQFF | TGTGCCAGCACCCCCGTCGGCGGGGGTTACAATGAGCAGTTCTTC
TRBD2 | . | TRBJ2-7 | TRBV7-9 | CASSPGRLAGVEQYF | TGTGCCAGCAGTCCAGGCCGACTAGCGGGAGTCGAGCAGTACTTC
. | . | TRBJ2-2 | TRBV24-1 | CATSSFGGGNTGELFF | TGTGCCACCAGTTCGTTCGGAGGAGGGAACACCGGGGAGCTGTTTTTT
. | many | TRBJ2-1 | TRBV6-6 | CASSHGMGGGAYNEQFF | TGTGCCAGCAGTCACGGTATGGGGGGGGGCGCTTACAATGAGCAGTTCTTC
TRBD1 | . | TRBJ1-6 | TRBV6-5 | CASSGRDRLNSPLHF | TGTGCCAGCAGTGGCCGGGACAGGCTTAATTCACCCCTCCACTTT
. | . | TRBJ2-2 | TRBV6-1 | CASSFNGELFF | TGTGCCAGCAGCTTTAACGGGGAGCTGTTTTTT
. | many | TRBJ2-5 | TRBV6-2/TRBV6-3 | CASSIRVRGETQYF | TGTGCCAGCAGTATCCGGGTCCGAGGAGAGACCCAGTACTTC
. | . | TRBJ1-1 | TRBV7-9 | CASRSTVGGTEAFF | TGTGCCAGCAGATCAACGGTGGGGGGGACTGAAGCTTTCTTT
. | . | TRBJ2-1 | TRBV7-6 | CASSFGRDEQFF | TGTGCCAGCAGCTTCGGCCGGGACGAGCAGTTCTTC
. | many | TRBJ2-2 | TRBV30 | CAWSMGELFF | TGTGCCTGGAGTATGGGGGAGCTGTTTTTT
TRBD1 | . | TRBJ2-7 | TRBV5-1 | CASSSGGSPYEQYF | TGCGCCAGCAGCTCAGGGGGCTCCCCCTACGAGCAGTACTTC
TRBD1 | many | TRBJ1-5 | TRBV12-3/TRBV12-4 | CASSLRDRGRNQPQHF | TGTGCCAGCAGTTTACGGGACAGGGGGCGCAATCAGCCCCAGCATTTT
. | once | TRBJ2-5 | TRBV20-1 | CSANRAGLGFQPQHF | TGCAGTGCAAACCGGGCAGGGTTGGGTTTTCAGCCCCAGCACTTC
. | many | TRBJ1-3 | TRBV27 | CASSLTPRTFGNTIYF | TGTGCCAGCAGTTTAACCCCCCGGACCTTTGGAAACACCATATATTTT
. | . | TRBJ2-7 | TRBV7-8 | CASSSAGKSSYEQYF | TGTGCCAGCAGCTCAGCAGGGAAAAGCTCCTACGAGCAGTACTTC
TRBD2 | . | TRBJ2-3 | TRBV11-2 | CASSFSGGAGTDTQYF | TGTGCCAGCAGCTTTAGCGGGGGGGCGGGCACAGATACGCAGTATTTT
TRBD1 | . | TRBJ1-2 | TRBV14 | CASSQIQGANYGYTF | TGTGCCAGCAGTCAAATACAGGGGGCTAACTATGGCTACACCTTC
TRBD2 | few | TRBJ2-5 | TRBV6-1 | CASSRAGEPETQYF | TGTGCCAGCAGTCGAGCGGGAGAGCCGGAGACCCAGTACTTC
. | . | TRBJ2-2 | TRBV7-2 | CASSSYIGELFF | TGTGCCAGCAGCTCCTATATCGGGGAGCTGTTTTTT
. | . | TRBJ2-3 | TRBV14 | CASSQDYGSSTDTQYF | TGTGCCAGCAGCCAAGATTATGGATCTAGCACAGATACGCAGTATTTT
TRBD1 | . | TRBJ2-1 | TRBV7-3 | CASSLTPGGNEQFF | TGTGCCAGCAGCTTAACGCCAGGGGGCAATGAGCAGTTCTTC
TRBD2 | medium-sized | TRBJ2-3 | TRBV24-1 | CATSVTSGRRTDTQYF | TGTGCCACCAGTGTCACTAGCGGGAGGAGGACAGATACGCAGTATTTT
TRBD1 | . | TRBJ1-4 | TRBV7-7 | CASSRGQATNEKLFF | TGTGCTAGCAGCAGAGGACAGGCAACTAATGAAAAACTGTTTTTT
. | many | TRBJ2-1 | TRBV5-1 | CASNPLGPGDLYNEQFF | TGCGCCAGCAACCCCCTGGGGCCAGGGGACCTCTACAATGAGCAGTTCTTC
. | . | TRBJ1-2 | TRBV12-3/TRBV12-4 | CASSSEGGLDYGYTF | TGTGCCAGCAGTTCCGAGGGGGGCTTGGACTATGGCTACACCTTC
TRBD1 | many | TRBJ1-1 | TRBV3-1 | CASSQEKGGQLNTEAFF | TGTGCCAGCAGCCAAGAAAAGGGGGGACAGTTGAACACTGAAGCTTTCTTT
. | medium-sized | TRBJ2-1 | TRBV2 | CASSDWDWDNEQFF | TGTGCCAGCAGTGATTGGGACTGGGACAATGAGCAGTTCTTC
. | many | TRBJ1-5 | TRBV12-3/TRBV12-4 | CASSYGNQPQHF | TGTGCCAGCAGCTACGGCAATCAGCCCCAGCATTTT
TRBD2 | medium-sized | TRBJ2-7 | TRBV20-1 | CSASRLAVSYEQYF | TGCAGTGCCTCAAGACTAGCGGTCTCCTACGAGCAGTACTTC